This TCR beta chain was captured by sequencing in a study of blood T cells in healthy people across ages. Study outcomes and limitations: In long-lived donors, naive CD4+ cell counts and diversity exceeded those of aged donors.

V was clipped by 6 bases and J by 8 bases; unmatched bases: 12. The CDR3 is 15 amino acids. Then a second PCR, running about 6 to 11 cycles, was carried out with a sample-barcoded 5' primer and a J-beta primer mix. From the 5' RACE reads, TCRdb called clonotypes with MiXCR, one entry per CDR3 protein. The table has over a million distinct CDR3 sequences, approximately 63% seen once; the top ten hold roughly 6.3%. A remark on this clonotype: Its antigen is as yet unknown.

Total RNA, at least 5 micrograms per sample, came from PBMCs. The sample taken for sequencing was blood. The J gene is TRBJ1-4, the V gene TRBV12-3 or TRBV12-4, with 7 bases matching TRBD1. This clonotype originated in a man between 18 and 29 years old in good health. CDR3 DNA sequence: TGTGCCAGCAGCCCGAACAGGGGTATGGGAGAAAAACTGTTTTTT. Amino acid sequence: CASSPNRGMGEKLFF.